One TCR beta chain is described in this entry. What it binds is not known. The data were produced by immunoSEQ multiplex PCR, yet TCRdb's version contains in-frame clones alone and is incomplete. The profile covers tens of thousands of clones, with about 78% appearing a single time and about 11% taken by the ten largest. These data are taken from a study of vaccination effects on CD4 cells after COVID-19. The wider study: Every well housed two million PBMC, which grew in culture alongside 10 IU/ml IL-2 and about 10 ug/ml peptides. Study results and caveats: Small numbers of convalescent patients limited the study. It also lacked early post-infection timepoints.

This CDR3 is built from 13 residues. Per the germline V gene, CDR1 is MGHDK and CDR2 is SYGVNS. J was trimmed by 6 bases and V by 7 bases; bases with no gene match: 3. Following 10 days of culture, CD4+ T cells were isolated. SARS-CoV-2 infected the person between March and December 2020, as confirmed by PCR. Sequences were derived from CD4+ T cells from PBMCs cultured without peptide, sampled before COVID-19 vaccination. This receptor was identified in a human donor who had a prior SARS-CoV-2 infection. The J gene is TRBJ2-1, the V gene TRBV25-1, with 10 bases aligning to TRBD1. Here the CDR3 DNA reads TGTGCCAGCAAAGGGACAGGGGTCAATGAGCAGTTCTTC. Residues: CASKGTGVNEQFF. The full variable domain, rest sourced from reference TRBV25-1 and TRBJ2-1, is EADIYQTPRYLVIGTGKKITLECSQTMGHDKMYWYQQDPGMELHLIHYSYGVNSTEKGDLSSESTVSRIRTEHFPLTLESARPSHTSQYLCASKGTGVNEQFFGPGTRLTVL.